These 24 T cell receptor beta chains were sequenced from one sample in a study of cytomegalovirus exposure and HLA in healthy donors. The PCR contained 60 Vbeta and 13 Jbeta primers. Generated by immunoSEQ multiplex PCR, the TCRdb table keeps only in-frame clones and is missing some. Here the sample spans over 95,000 clones, 65% to 85% being singletons. Specimen: PBMCs. All receptors come from a woman between 18 and 29 years old in good health and CMV-seronegative.

V usage is TRBV9 and J usage is TRBJ2-7; the match to TRBD1 covers 8 bases. CDR3 size: 13 residues. V gave up 10 bases and J gave up 4 bases; unmatched junction bases: 10. Germline V gene sequence: CDR1 SGDLS, CDR2 YYNGEE. The CDR3 loop is CAPLRQGFYEQYV. The DNA for the CDR3 is TGTGCCCCCTTGAGACAGGGGTTTTACGAGCAGTACGTC.

The rearrangement uses TRBV28 and TRBJ2-7; possible D gene TRBD1, 6 bases. V lost 7 bases to trimming and J lost 7 bases, with 26 bases between them. This CDR3 contains 16 residues. Germline assignment: CDR1 MDHEN and CDR2 SYDVKM. DNA for the CDR3: TGTGCCAGCACCACCCTAGGGGAAGGGGGAGCGAAAGAGCAGTACTTC. Protein product: CASTTLGEGGAKEQYF.

The rearrangement uses TRBV7-8 and TRBJ1-2; 8 bases map to TRBD1. This CDR3 is built from 13 residues. Trimming took 4 bases from V and 8 from J; bases not matched to a gene: 6. Per the germline V gene, CDR1 is SGHVS and CDR2 is FQNEAQ. CDR3 sequence reads: CASSSTGVGGYTF. The CDR3 DNA sequence: TGTGCCAGCAGCTCGACAGGGGTTGGCGGCTACACCTTC.

The chain carries TRBV4-1 and TRBJ2-5; D uncertain. CDR1 MGHRA and CDR2 YSYEKL come from the germline V gene. This CDR3 contains 17 residues. Trimming cost V 0 bases and J 4 bases, with 18 bases left between them. This chain's CDR3 is CASSQEVIGARGETQYF. The CDR3 nucleotides read TGCGCCAGCAGCCAAGAAGTCATTGGCGCTCGAGGAGAGACCCAGTACTTC.

V and J are TRBV11-3 and TRBJ2-1, with a possible D match to TRBD1 (5 bases). CDR3 size: 14 residues. Trimming removed 4 bases at V and 6 bases at J, with 13 bases between. Germline lookup yields CDR1 SGHNT and CDR2 YENEEA. The CDR3 protein is CASSWEGEINEQFF. The CDR3, as DNA: TGTGCCAGCAGCTGGGAAGGGGAAATCAATGAGCAGTTCTTC.

The chain recombines TRBV27 with TRBJ2-6; D remains unclear. Germline V gives CDR1 MNHEY, CDR2 SMNVEV (reference sequence). Trimming removed 4 bases from V and 7 bases from J, with 8 bases in between. There are 13 residues in the CDR3. For the CDR3, the DNA is TGTGCCAGCAGTTGGCAGTCAGCCAACGTCCTGACTTTC. The encoded protein is CASSWQSANVLTF.

CDR3 region: CASSVSGAQAEAFF. CDR3 nucleotides: TGTGCCAGTAGTGTATCAGGGGCGCAGGCTGAAGCTTTCTTT. The J gene is TRBJ1-1, the V gene TRBV19; possible D gene TRBD1, 6 bases. Per germline, CDR1 LNHDA and CDR2 SQIVND (reference sequence). This CDR3 spans 14 amino acids. The ends were cut back, 5 bases at V and 6 bases at J, with 16 bases in the middle.

The CDR3 spells CASSQDWPSGPQHF. For the CDR3, the DNA is TGCGCCAGCAGCCAAGATTGGCCCTCGGGGCCCCAGCATTTT. The chain is built from TRBV4-1 and TRBJ1-5; D unclear. The V gene lost 0 bases and the J gene lost 9 bases, with 12 bases spanning the gap. Germline CDR1 reads MGHRA; CDR2 reads YSYEKL. CDR3 size: 14 residues.

The V and J genes are TRBV6-4 and TRBJ2-1; 7 bases fit TRBD2. The V segment lost 5 bases and the J segment 0 bases; nucleotides outside the gene matches: 4. This CDR3 has 15 residues. The germline CDR1 and CDR2 sequences are MRHNA and SNTAGT. The DNA of the CDR3 is TGTGCCAGCAGTTCCAGCGGGGTCTCCTACAATGAGCAGTTCTTC. Its translation: CASSSSGVSYNEQFF.

The CDR3 loop is CASKGREETQYF. CDR3 nucleotide sequence: TGTGCCAGCAAGGGCAGGGAAGAGACCCAGTACTTC. This sequence joins TRBV2 and TRBJ2-5, with TRBD1 as a possible D gene (5 bases). The CDR3 extends over 12 amino acids. The V end lost 7 bases, the J end lost 3 bases, and 9 bases lay between the germline ends. Germline lookup yields CDR1 SNHLY and CDR2 FYNNEI. The whole variable domain, remainder taken from reference TRBV2 and TRBJ2-5, is EPEVTQTPSHQVTQMGQEVILRCVPISNHLYFYWYRQILGQKVEFLVSFYNNEISEKSEIFDDQFSVERPDGSNFTLKIRSTKLEDSAMYFCASKGREETQYFGPGTRLLVL.

The CDR3 DNA reads TGTGCCAGCAGGGCGGGGGGTTCCACCGGGGAGCTGTTTTTT. Translated: CASRAGGSTGELFF. The V gene is TRBV28, the J gene TRBJ2-2; 8 nucleotides agree with TRBD2. The CDR3 contains 14 residues. J gave up 4 bases and V 6 bases, and 4 bases lay outside the gene matches. Germline-derived CDR1 and CDR2 are MDHEN and SYDVKM.

The gene calls are TRBV19 and TRBJ2-1; no clear D. Germline V gives CDR1 LNHDA, CDR2 SQIVND (reference sequence). This CDR3 contains 14 residues. V was clipped by 0 bases and J by 9 bases, with 12 bases between them. The CDR3 is CASSIDLPFPEQFF. Here the CDR3 DNA reads TGTGCCAGTAGTATAGATCTCCCGTTCCCTGAGCAGTTCTTC.

The V call is TRBV6-4, the J call TRBJ2-2; D is uncertain. V was clipped by 2 bases and J by 1 base, with 5 bases between them. The CDR3 has 14 residues. CDR1 is MRHNA and CDR2 is SNTAGT in the germline V gene. CDR3 residues: CASSDKQNTGELFF. The CDR3 nucleotides are TGTGCCAGCAGTGACAAGCAGAACACCGGGGAGCTGTTTTTT.

The chain recombines TRBV2 with TRBJ2-1; 8 bases map to TRBD1. The CDR3 extends over 16 amino acids. The V gene's germline CDR1 is SNHLY and CDR2 FYNNEI. J gave up 5 bases and V 7 bases, and 13 bases lay outside the gene matches. Here the CDR3 reads CASKLGTGRTHNEQFF. CDR3 coding DNA: TGTGCCAGCAAGTTGGGGACAGGTAGGACCCACAATGAGCAGTTCTTC.

The V and J genes are TRBV5-6 and TRBJ2-7, with D possibly TRBD2 on 7 matching bases. Germline V gene sequence: CDR1 SGHDT, CDR2 YYEEEE. V gave up 2 bases and J gave up 2 bases, with 8 bases separating them. This CDR3 is built from 13 residues. The CDR3 spells CASSFGGPYEQYF. The CDR3 DNA is TGTGCCAGCAGCTTCGGGGGGCCCTACGAGCAGTACTTC.

The chain couples TRBV7-2 to TRBJ2-4; 7 bases align to TRBD2. V lost 6 bases and J lost 2; bases outside the gene matches: 4. The CDR3 extends over 14 amino acids. Germline values: CDR1 SGHTA, CDR2 FQGNSA. The CDR3 region is CASRVGGSKNIQYF. CDR3 coding DNA: TGTGCCAGCAGGGTGGGGGGGTCCAAAAACATTCAGTACTTC.

The CDR3 loop reads CASTPTRTGSYEQYF. The CDR3 DNA is TGTGCCAGCACCCCAACACGGACAGGTTCCTACGAGCAGTACTTC. The V call is TRBV6-6, the J call TRBJ2-7, with TRBD1 matching over 7 bases. After removal of 7 bases from V and 1 base from J, the junction contained 10 bases not matched to a gene. This CDR3 has 15 amino acids. Germline loops: CDR1 MNHNY, CDR2 SVGAGI (reference sequence).

This chain connects TRBV12-5 to TRBJ1-1; 9 bases line up with TRBD1. CDR3 size: 16 residues. CDR1 is LGHNT and CDR2 is FRNRAP in the germline V gene. Trimming removed 2 bases from V and 2 bases from J; junction bases left unmatched: 6. The CDR3 DNA follows: TGTGCTAGTGGTTTGACTACGGGACAGGGCAACACTGAAGCTTTCTTT. Amino acids: CASGLTTGQGNTEAFF.

With respect to this clone: One end of the junction does not line up with germline, which may come from a read error. The chain carries TRBV6-5 and TRBJ2-5; possible D gene TRBD2, 6 bases. This CDR3 contains 12 residues. Germline V gene sequence: CDR1 MNHEY, CDR2 SVGAGI. The CDR3 nucleotides read TGTGCCAGCAGTTCCGGGACTCAGACACAGTACTTC. Amino acid sequence: CASSSGTQTQYF.

This clone appeared a single time. The genes are TRBV7-8 and TRBJ1-1; 9 bases match TRBD1. The CDR3 contains 13 residues. Germline V gene sequence: CDR1 SGHVS, CDR2 FQNEAQ. V was clipped by 5 bases and J by 12 bases; unmatched bases: 10. CDR3 amino acids: CASSLRQGVRTFF. In nucleotides, the CDR3 is TGTGCCAGCAGCCTCCGACAGGGGGTGAGGACTTTCTTT.

The chain combines TRBV4-1 with TRBJ1-2; TRBD1 agrees at 9 bases. The CDR3 runs to 14 residues. J was trimmed by 8 bases and V by 4 bases; bases with no gene match: 8. From germline, CDR1 is MGHRA and CDR2 YSYEKL. The CDR3 DNA reads as TGCGCCAGCAGCCGGTGGGACAGGGACCTCGGCTACACCTTC. Protein sequence: CASSRWDRDLGYTF.

The rearrangement links TRBV10-3 to TRBJ2-3; no firm D call. This CDR3 is 12 amino acids long. V lost 0 bases, J lost 5 bases, and 3 bases lay in between. From germline, CDR1 is ENHRY and CDR2 SYGVKD. The CDR3 coding sequence is TGTGCCATCAGTGAGTCCGGAGATACGCAGTATTTT. Residues: CAISESGDTQYF.

V and J are TRBV7-2 and TRBJ1-5; perhaps TRBD1 as D (6 bases). This CDR3 region has 14 residues. Germline V gene lookup returns CDR1 SGHTA and CDR2 FQGNSA. V lost 3 bases and J lost 7, with 13 bases in between. This chain's CDR3 is CASSLQGGGQPQHF. Here the CDR3 DNA reads TGTGCCAGCAGCTTGCAGGGAGGGGGACAGCCCCAGCATTTT.

There are a few counts of this clone. The CDR3, as DNA: TGTGCCAGCAGTTACTCAGGGGTGGAAAAACTGTTTTTT. Protein: CASSYSGVEKLFF. This chain connects TRBV6-6 to TRBJ1-4; D is possibly TRBD1 (5 bases). The V end was cut by 0 bases, the J end by 8 bases, with 7 bases between. The germline V gene has CDR1 MNHNY and CDR2 SVGAGI (reference sequence). The CDR3 loop spans 13 amino acids.